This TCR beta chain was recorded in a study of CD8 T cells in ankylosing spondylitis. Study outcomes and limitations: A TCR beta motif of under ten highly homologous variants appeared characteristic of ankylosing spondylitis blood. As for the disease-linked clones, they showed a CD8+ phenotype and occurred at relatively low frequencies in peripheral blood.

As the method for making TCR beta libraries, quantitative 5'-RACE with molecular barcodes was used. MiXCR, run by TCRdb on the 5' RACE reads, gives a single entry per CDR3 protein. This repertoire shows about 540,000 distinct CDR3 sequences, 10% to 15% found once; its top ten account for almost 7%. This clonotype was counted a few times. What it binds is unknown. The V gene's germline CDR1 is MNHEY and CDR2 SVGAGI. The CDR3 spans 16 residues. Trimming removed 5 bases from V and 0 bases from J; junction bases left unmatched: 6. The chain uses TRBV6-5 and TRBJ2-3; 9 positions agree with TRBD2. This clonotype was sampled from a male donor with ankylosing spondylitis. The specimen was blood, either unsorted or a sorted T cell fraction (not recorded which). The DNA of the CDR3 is TGTGCCAGCAGTCGCCCGGGACTAGCTAGCACAGATACGCAGTATTTT. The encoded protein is CASSRPGLASTDTQYF.